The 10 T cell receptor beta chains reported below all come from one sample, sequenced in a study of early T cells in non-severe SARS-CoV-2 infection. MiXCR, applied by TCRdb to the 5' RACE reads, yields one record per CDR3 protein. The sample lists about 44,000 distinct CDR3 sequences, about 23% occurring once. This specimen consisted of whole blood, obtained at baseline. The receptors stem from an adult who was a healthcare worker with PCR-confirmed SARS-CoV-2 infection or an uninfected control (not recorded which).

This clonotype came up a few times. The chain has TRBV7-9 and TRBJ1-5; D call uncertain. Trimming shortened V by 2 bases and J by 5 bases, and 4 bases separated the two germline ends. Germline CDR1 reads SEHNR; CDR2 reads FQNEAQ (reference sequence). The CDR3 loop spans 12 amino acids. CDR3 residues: CASSLLDQPQHF. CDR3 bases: TGTGCCAGCAGCTTATTGGATCAGCCCCAGCATTTT.

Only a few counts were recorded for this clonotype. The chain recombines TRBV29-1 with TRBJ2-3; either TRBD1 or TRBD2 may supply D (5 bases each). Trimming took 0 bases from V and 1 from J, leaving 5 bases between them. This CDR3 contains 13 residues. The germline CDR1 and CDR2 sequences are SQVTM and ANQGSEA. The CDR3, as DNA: TGCAGCGTTGAAGAGGGGGGCACAGATACGCAGTATTTT. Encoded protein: CSVEEGGTDTQYF.

CDR3 nucleotides: TGTGCCAGCAGCTTGGCCGTAGTCCCAGAGACCCAGTACTTC. Amino acids: CASSLAVVPETQYF. The chain uses TRBV5-4 and TRBJ2-5; D remains ambiguous. V was clipped by 0 bases and J by 4 bases, with 10 bases between them. The CDR3 is 14 amino acids. Germline V gives CDR1 SGHNT, CDR2 YYREEE (reference sequence).

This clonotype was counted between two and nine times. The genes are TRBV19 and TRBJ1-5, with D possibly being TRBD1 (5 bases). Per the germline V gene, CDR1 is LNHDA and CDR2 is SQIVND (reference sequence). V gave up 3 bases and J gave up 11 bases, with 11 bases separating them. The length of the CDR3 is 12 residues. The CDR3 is CASSMLGQTQHF. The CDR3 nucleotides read TGTGCCAGTAGTATGCTCGGACAAACCCAGCATTTT.

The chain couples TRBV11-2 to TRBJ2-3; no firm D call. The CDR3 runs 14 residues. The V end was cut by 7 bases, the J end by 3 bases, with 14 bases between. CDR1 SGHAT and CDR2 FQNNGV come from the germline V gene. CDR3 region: CASTPLGETDTQYF. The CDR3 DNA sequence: TGTGCCAGCACCCCCCTTGGGGAAACAGATACGCAGTATTTT.

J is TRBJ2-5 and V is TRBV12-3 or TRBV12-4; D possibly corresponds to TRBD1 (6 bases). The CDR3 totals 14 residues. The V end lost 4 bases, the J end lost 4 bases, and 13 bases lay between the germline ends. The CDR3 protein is CASSWQGRLETQYF. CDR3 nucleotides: TGTGCCAGCAGTTGGCAGGGGCGATTAGAGACCCAGTACTTC.

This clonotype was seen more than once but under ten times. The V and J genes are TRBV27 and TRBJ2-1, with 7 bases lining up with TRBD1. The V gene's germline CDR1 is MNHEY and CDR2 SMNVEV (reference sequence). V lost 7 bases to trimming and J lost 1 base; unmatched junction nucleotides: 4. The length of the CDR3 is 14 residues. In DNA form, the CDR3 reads TGTGCCAGCACCTCCAGGGGGTCCTACAATGAGCAGTTCTTC. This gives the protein CASTSRGSYNEQFF.

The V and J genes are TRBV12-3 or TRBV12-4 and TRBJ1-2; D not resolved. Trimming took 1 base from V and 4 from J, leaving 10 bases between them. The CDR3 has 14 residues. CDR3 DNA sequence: TGTGCCAGCAGTTTAGTGTCAGCACTCTATGGCTACACCTTC. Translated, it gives CASSLVSALYGYTF.

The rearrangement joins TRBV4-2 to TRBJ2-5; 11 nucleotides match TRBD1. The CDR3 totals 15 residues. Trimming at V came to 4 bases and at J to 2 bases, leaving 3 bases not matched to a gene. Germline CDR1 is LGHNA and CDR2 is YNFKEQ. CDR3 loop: CASSPRDRGQETQYF. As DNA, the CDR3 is TGTGCCAGCAGCCCCCGGGACAGGGGGCAAGAGACCCAGTACTTC.

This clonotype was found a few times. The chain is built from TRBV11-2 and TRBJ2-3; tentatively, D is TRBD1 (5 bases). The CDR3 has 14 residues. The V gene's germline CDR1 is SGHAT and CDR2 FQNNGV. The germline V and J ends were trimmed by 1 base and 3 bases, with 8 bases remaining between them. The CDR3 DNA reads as TGTGCCAGCAGCTTAGTTCGACAGACAGATACGCAGTATTTT. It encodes CASSLVRQTDTQYF.